This passage covers 9 T cell receptor beta chains from one sample sequenced in a study of cytomegalovirus exposure and HLA in healthy donors. Sequenced by immunoSEQ multiplex PCR; TCRdb stores in-frame clones only, minus some. There are around 61,000 clones in the sample; 85% to 95% occur only once, and 5.3% lies in the top ten. Sequenced sample: PBMCs. The source of these receptors is a man between 18 and 35 years old in good health and CMV-seropositive.

V gene TRBV27 combines with J gene TRBJ2-2; 9 positions match TRBD2. This CDR3 is 21 amino acids long. The junction had 17 bases not matched to a gene; V was cut back by 3 bases and J by 0 bases. Germline values: CDR1 MNHEY, CDR2 SMNVEV (reference sequence). The CDR3 region has the DNA TGTGCCAGCAGTTTGGCCGTCGGTGGTCTAGCGGGAATGGCGAACACCGGGGAGCTGTTTTTT. Its translation: CASSLAVGGLAGMANTGELFF.

This clone has only one observation. This rearrangement joins TRBV9 to TRBJ2-7; D might be TRBD1 (5 bases). The germline CDR1 and CDR2 sequences are SGDLS and YYNGEE. V gave up 1 base and J gave up 5 bases, with 16 bases separating them. The CDR3 length is 15 residues. The CDR3 DNA follows: TGTGCCAGCAGCGTAACGGGCCAGGGTAGTAACGAGCAGTACTTC. Protein sequence: CASSVTGQGSNEQYF.

The genes are TRBV18 and TRBJ2-7, with 9 positions matching TRBD1. With V trimmed by 7 bases and J by 5 bases, 6 bases remained unmatched. This CDR3 is 13 amino acids long. Germline assignment: CDR1 KGHSH and CDR2 LQKENI. The CDR3 here is CASFPDRGHEQYF. The CDR3 DNA follows: TGTGCCAGCTTCCCGGACAGGGGCCACGAGCAGTACTTC.

For the CDR3, the DNA is TGTGCCAGCAGCCCCGGGACAGGGGGCGAGCAGTACTTC. It encodes CASSPGTGGEQYF. The gene calls are TRBV14 and TRBJ2-7, with 11 bases identical to TRBD1. The V and J ends lost 4 bases and 6 bases, in that order; junction bases with no gene match: 2. Germline V CDR1 and CDR2: SGHDN, FVKESK. CDR3 length: 13 residues. The full variable domain, its missing parts supplied by reference TRBV14 and TRBJ2-7, is EAGVTQFPSHSVIEKGQTVTLRCDPISGHDNLYWYRRVMGKEIKFLLHFVKESKQDESGMPNNRFLAERTGGTYSTLKVQPAELEDSGVYFCASSPGTGGEQYFGPGTRLTVT.

By sample share, this clone is medium-sized (0.01 to 0.1%). The CDR3 bases are TGTGCCAGCACCAGAGGGACAGGGGGGAAGGGGGAGCTTGCCAAAAACATTCAGTACTTC. It specifies CASTRGTGGKGELAKNIQYF. This chain uses TRBV21-1 with TRBJ2-4; the table's TRBD1 call for D was not verified on the DNA. TRBV21-1 is annotated as a pseudogene. CDR3 size: 20 residues.

The chain is built from TRBV5-1 and TRBJ2-1, with 7 bases matching TRBD2. Germline V gene sequence: CDR1 SGHRS, CDR2 YFSETQ. The CDR3 contains 15 residues. Trimming removed 3 bases from V and 0 bases from J; junction bases left unmatched: 3. This CDR3 reads CASSSRESSYNEQFF. The CDR3 DNA is TGCGCCAGCAGCTCGCGGGAGAGCTCCTACAATGAGCAGTTCTTC.

This chain joins TRBV9 and TRBJ2-5; 8 nucleotides line up with TRBD2. CDR1 and CDR2 (germline): SGDLS, YYNGEE. The CDR3 is 16 amino acids. Losses at the gene ends were 0 bases for V and 2 bases for J; bases not matched to a gene: 6. CDR3 DNA sequence: TGTGCCAGCAGCGTAGGGCTGGCGGGAGGACAAGAGACCCAGTACTTC. Its protein is CASSVGLAGGQETQYF.

V is TRBV9 and J is TRBJ2-7, with D unclear. V was clipped by 2 bases and J by 4 bases, with 13 bases between them. Looked up from germline, CDR1 is SGDLS and CDR2 is YYNGEE. The CDR3 totals 14 residues. This CDR3 reads CASSVIGAKYEQYF. For the CDR3, the DNA is TGTGCCAGCAGCGTTATAGGAGCTAAATACGAGCAGTACTTC. The full variable domain, completed using reference TRBV9 and TRBJ2-7, is DSGVTQTPKHLITATGQRVTLRCSPRSGDLSVYWYQQSLDQGLQFLIQYYNGEERAKGNILERFSAQQFPDLHSELNLSSLELGDSALYFCASSVIGAKYEQYFGPGTRLTVT.

The chain links TRBV7-6 to TRBJ2-1, with TRBD2 matching 14 bases. J gave up 8 bases and V 5 bases, and 5 bases lay outside the gene matches. The germline gives CDR1 SGHVS, CDR2 FNYEAQ. The CDR3 is 15 amino acids. The CDR3: CASSAGTSGRHEQFF. The CDR3 DNA follows: TGTGCCAGCAGCGCGGGGACTAGCGGGAGACATGAGCAGTTCTTC. The full variable domain, with the rest looked up from reference TRBV7-6 and TRBJ2-1, is GAGVSQSPRYKVTKRGQDVALRCDPISGHVSLYWYRQALGQGPEFLTYFNYEAQQDKSGLPNDRFSAERPEGSISTLTIQRTEQRDSAMYRCASSAGTSGRHEQFFGPGTRLTVL.